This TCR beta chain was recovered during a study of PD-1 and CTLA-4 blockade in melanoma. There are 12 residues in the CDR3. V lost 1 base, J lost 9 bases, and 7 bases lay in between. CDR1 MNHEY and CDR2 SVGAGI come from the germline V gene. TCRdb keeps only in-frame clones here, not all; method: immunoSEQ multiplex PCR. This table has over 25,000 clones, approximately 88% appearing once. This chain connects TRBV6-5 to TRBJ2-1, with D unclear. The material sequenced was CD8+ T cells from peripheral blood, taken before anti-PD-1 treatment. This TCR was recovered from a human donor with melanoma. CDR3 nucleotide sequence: TGTGCCAGCAGTTACTTTGGACGTGAGCAGTTCTTC. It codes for CASSYFGREQFF.